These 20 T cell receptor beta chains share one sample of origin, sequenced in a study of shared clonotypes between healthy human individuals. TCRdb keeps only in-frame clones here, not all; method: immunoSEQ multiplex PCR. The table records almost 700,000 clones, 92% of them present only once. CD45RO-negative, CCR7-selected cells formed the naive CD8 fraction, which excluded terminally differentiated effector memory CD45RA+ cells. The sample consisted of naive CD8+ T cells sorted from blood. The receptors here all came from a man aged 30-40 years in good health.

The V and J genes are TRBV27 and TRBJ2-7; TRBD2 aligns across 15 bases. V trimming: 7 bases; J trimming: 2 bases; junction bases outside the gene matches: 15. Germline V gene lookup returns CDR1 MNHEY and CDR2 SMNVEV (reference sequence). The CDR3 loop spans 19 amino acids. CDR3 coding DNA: TGTGCCAGCACCACCGTCGGGACTAGCGGGAGGCTGGCCCCCTACGAGCAGTACTTC. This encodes CASTTVGTSGRLAPYEQYF.

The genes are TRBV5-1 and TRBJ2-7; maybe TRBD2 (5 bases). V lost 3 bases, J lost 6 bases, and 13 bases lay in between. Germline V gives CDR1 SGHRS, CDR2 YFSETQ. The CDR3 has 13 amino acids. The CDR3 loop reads CASSWWTGSEQYF. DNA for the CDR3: TGCGCCAGCAGCTGGTGGACGGGGAGCGAGCAGTACTTC.

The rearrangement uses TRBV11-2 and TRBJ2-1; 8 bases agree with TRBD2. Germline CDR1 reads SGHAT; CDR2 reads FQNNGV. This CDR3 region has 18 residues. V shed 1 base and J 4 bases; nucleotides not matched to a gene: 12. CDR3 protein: CASSLVTSGGPRYNEQFF. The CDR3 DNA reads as TGTGCCAGCAGCTTAGTAACTAGCGGAGGCCCAAGGTACAATGAGCAGTTCTTC.

The CDR3 DNA reads as TGTGCCAGCAGTTTGGAGGGAAGGAGCACTGAAGCTTTCTTT. Protein: CASSLEGRSTEAFF. V gene TRBV27 combines with J gene TRBJ1-1; no clear D gene. V was pared by 3 bases and J by 4 bases, with 12 bases between. The CDR3 has 14 amino acids. Germline V CDR1 and CDR2: MNHEY, SMNVEV (reference sequence).

CDR3 sequence: CASSLTGSSGNTIYF. DNA for the CDR3: TGTGCCAGCAGCTTAACGGGGTCCTCTGGAAACACCATATATTTT. V is TRBV7-9 and J is TRBJ1-3, with no clear D. The V gene lost 2 bases and the J gene lost 0 bases, with 8 bases spanning the gap. CDR3 length: 15 residues. Germline-derived CDR1 and CDR2 are SEHNR and FQNEAQ (reference sequence). The full variable domain, its missing parts supplied by reference TRBV7-9 and TRBJ1-3, is DTGVSQNPRHKITKRGQNVTFRCDPISEHNRLYWYRQTLGQGPEFLTYFQNEAQLEKSRLLSDRFSAERPKGSFSTLEIQRTEQGDSAMYLCASSLTGSSGNTIYFGEGSWLTVV.

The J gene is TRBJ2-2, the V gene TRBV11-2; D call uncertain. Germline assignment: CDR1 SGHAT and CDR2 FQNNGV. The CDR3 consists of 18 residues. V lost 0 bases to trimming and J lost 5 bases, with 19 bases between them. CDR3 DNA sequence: TGTGCCAGCAGCTTAGATCGTTGGACCCTCGGGCGGACCGGGGAGCTGTTTTTT. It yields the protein CASSLDRWTLGRTGELFF.

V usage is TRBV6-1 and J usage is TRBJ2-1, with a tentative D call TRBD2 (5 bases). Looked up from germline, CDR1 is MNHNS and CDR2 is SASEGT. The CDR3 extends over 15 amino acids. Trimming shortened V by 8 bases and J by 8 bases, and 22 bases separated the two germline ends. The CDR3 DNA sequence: TGTGCCAGCGTCCGAGGGCTGGAGACTACAGATGAGCAGTTCTTC. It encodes CASVRGLETTDEQFF.

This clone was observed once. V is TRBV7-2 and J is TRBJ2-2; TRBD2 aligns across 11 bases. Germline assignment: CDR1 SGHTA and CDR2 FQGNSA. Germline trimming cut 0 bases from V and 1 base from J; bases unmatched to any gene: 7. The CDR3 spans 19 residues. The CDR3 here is CASSLALLAGVGNTGELFF. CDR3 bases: TGTGCCAGCAGCTTAGCGTTACTAGCGGGAGTGGGGAACACCGGGGAGCTGTTTTTT.

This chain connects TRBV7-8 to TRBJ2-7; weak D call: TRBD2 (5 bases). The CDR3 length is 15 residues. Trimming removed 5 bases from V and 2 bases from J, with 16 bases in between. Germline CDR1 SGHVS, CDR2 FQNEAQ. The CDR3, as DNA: TGTGCCAGCAGCCCGACCCGGGGTAGCCCCTACGAGCAGTACTTC. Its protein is CASSPTRGSPYEQYF.

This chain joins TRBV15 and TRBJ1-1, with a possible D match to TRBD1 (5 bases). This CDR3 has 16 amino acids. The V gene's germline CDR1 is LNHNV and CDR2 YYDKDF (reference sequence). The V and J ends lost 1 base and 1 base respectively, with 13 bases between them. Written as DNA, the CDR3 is TGTGCCACCAGCAGAGTCGAGGGGATGGGGAACACTGAAGCTTTCTTT. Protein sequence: CATSRVEGMGNTEAFF.

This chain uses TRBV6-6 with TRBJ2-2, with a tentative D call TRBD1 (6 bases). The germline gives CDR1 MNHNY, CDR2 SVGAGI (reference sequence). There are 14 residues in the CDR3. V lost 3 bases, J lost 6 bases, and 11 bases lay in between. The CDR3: CASSYPTGSGELFF. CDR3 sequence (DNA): TGTGCCAGCAGTTATCCGACAGGTTCCGGGGAGCTGTTTTTT.

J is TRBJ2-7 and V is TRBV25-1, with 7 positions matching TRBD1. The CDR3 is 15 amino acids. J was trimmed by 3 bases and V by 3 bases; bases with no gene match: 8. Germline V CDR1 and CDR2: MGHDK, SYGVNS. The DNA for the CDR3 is TGTGCCAGCAGTGAGGTACACAGGGGTTTCTACGAGCAGTACTTC. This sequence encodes CASSEVHRGFYEQYF.

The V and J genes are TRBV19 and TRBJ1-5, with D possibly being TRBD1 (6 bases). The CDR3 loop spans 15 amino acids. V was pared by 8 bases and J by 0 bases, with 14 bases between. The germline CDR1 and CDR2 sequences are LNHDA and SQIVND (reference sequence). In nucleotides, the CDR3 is TGTGCCAGTTCGACAGGCTATTATAGCAATCAGCCCCAGCATTTT. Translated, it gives CASSTGYYSNQPQHF.

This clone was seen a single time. The CDR3 is CASSIIPQNTGELFF. The CDR3 coding sequence is TGTGCCAGCAGTATCATTCCCCAGAACACCGGGGAGCTGTTTTTT. This chain uses TRBV27 with TRBJ2-2; D uncertain. Per the germline V gene, CDR1 is MNHEY and CDR2 is SMNVEV (reference sequence). V gave up 5 bases and J gave up 1 base, with 11 bases separating them. The CDR3 contains 15 residues.

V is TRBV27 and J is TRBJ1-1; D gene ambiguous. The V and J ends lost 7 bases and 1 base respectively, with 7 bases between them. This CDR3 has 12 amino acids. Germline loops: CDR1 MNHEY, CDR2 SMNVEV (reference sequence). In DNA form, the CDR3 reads TGTGCCAGCAAAAGACAGAACACTGAAGCTTTCTTT. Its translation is CASKRQNTEAFF.

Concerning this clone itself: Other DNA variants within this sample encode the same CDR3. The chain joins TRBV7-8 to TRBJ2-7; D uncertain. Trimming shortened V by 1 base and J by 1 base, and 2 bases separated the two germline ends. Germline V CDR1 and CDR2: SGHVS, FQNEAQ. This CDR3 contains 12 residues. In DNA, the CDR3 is TGTGCCAGCAGCTTAGGGTCCTACGAGCAGTACTTC. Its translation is CASSLGSYEQYF.

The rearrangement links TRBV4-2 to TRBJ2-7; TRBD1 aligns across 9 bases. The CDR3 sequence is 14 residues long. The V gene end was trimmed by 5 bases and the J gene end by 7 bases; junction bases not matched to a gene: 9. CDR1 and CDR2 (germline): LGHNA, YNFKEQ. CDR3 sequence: CASSSGDRVAEQYF. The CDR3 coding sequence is TGTGCCAGCAGCTCCGGGGACAGGGTTGCTGAGCAGTACTTC.

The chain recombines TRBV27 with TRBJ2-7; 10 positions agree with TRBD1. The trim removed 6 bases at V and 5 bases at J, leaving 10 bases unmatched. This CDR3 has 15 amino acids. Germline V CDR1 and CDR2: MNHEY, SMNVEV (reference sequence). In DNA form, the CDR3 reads TGTGCCAGCAGCTCCCCGGGACAGGGGCTGAACGAGCAGTACTTC. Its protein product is CASSSPGQGLNEQYF.

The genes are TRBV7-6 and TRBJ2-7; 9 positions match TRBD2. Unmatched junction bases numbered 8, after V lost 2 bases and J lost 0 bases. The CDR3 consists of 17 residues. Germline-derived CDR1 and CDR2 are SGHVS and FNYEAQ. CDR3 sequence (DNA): TGTGCCAGCAGCTTACGCGGGAGGGCCTTCAGCTCCTACGAGCAGTACTTC. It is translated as CASSLRGRAFSSYEQYF.

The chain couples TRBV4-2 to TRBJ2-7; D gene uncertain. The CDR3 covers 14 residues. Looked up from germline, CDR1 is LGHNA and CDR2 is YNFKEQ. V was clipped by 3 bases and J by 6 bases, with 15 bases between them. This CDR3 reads CASSQEIKAFEQYF. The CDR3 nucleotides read TGTGCCAGCAGCCAGGAAATTAAAGCCTTCGAGCAGTACTTC.